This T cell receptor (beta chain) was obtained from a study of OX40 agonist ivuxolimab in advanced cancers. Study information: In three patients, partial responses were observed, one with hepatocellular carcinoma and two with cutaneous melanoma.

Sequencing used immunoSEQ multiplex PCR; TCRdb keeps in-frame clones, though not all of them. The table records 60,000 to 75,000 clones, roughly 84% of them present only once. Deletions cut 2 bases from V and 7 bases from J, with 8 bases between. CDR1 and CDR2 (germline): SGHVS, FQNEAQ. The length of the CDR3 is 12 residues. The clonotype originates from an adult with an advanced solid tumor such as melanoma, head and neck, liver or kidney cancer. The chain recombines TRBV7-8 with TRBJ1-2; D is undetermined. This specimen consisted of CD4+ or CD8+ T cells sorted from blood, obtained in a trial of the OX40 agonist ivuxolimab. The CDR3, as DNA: TGTGCCAGCAGCTTAAGTGTAGGTGGCTACACCTTC. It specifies CASSLSVGGYTF. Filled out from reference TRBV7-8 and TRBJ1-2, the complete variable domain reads GAGVSQSPRYKVAKRGQDVALRCDPISGHVSLFWYQQALGQGPEFLTYFQNEAQLDKSGLPSDRFFAERPEGSVSTLKIQRTQQEDSAVYLCASSLSVGGYTFGSGTRLTVV.